This passage covers 30 T cell receptor beta chains from one sample sequenced in a study of T cell responses to AZD1222 COVID-19 vaccine. Using immunoSEQ multiplex PCR, the repertoire was profiled, and TCRdb retains in-frame clones only, with some absent. Of around 130,000 clones in the sample, about 90% were seen once. Sequenced here: peripheral blood, sampled 28 days after the second AZD1222 dose. These receptors were obtained from an adult who received the AZD1222 COVID-19 vaccine.

The chain is built from TRBV28 and TRBJ2-1; the match to TRBD2 covers 7 bases. Per germline, CDR1 MDHEN and CDR2 SYDVKM. This CDR3 contains 14 residues. Trimming removed 6 bases from V and 5 bases from J; junction bases left unmatched: 7. CDR3 region: CASSETGGDNEQFF. CDR3 DNA sequence: TGTGCCAGCAGCGAAACGGGGGGTGACAATGAGCAGTTCTTC.

V is TRBV5-1 and J is TRBJ2-7; TRBD1 or TRBD2 may be the D gene (5 bases each). Germline lookup yields CDR1 SGHRS and CDR2 YFSETQ. The CDR3 length is 14 residues. V was clipped by 4 bases and J by 3 bases, with 14 bases between them. The CDR3 DNA reads as TGCGCCAGCAGCCCCCGGGACCCAAGCTACGAGCAGTACTTC. This sequence encodes CASSPRDPSYEQYF.

V is TRBV7-6 and J is TRBJ1-5, with D perhaps TRBD1 (5 bases). V was clipped by 2 bases and J by 6 bases, with 17 bases between them. The CDR3 has 16 residues. Germline values: CDR1 SGHVS, CDR2 FNYEAQ. DNA for the CDR3: TGTGCCAGCAGCTTAAGGCCTTGGGGCCAAGGTCAGCCCCAGCATTTT. The encoded protein is CASSLRPWGQGQPQHF.

This chain links TRBV5-4 with TRBJ1-4, with no clear D. V dropped 0 bases and J dropped 7 bases, with 13 bases sitting between them. Germline CDR1 and CDR2: SGHNT and YYREEE (reference sequence). This CDR3 comprises 15 residues. The chain's CDR3 is CASSLGWAEGEKLFF. The CDR3 region has the DNA TGTGCCAGCAGCTTGGGATGGGCAGAGGGTGAAAAACTGTTTTTT.

The genes are TRBV4-1 and TRBJ1-2; D gene unclear. The germline V gene has CDR1 MGHRA and CDR2 YSYEKL. The V end was cut by 1 base, the J end by 8 bases, with 14 bases between. The CDR3 is 14 amino acids. The CDR3 coding sequence is TGCGCCAGCAGCCAAGTTCCGACGGACGGGGGCTACACCTTC. This encodes CASSQVPTDGGYTF.

The V gene is TRBV27, the J gene TRBJ2-1; 13 bases map to TRBD2. Germline trimming cut 5 bases from V and 8 bases from J; bases unmatched to any gene: 6. Germline V gene lookup returns CDR1 MNHEY and CDR2 SMNVEV (reference sequence). The CDR3 is 15 amino acids. The CDR3 region has the DNA TGTGCCAGCAGTCAAACTAGCGGGAGGGTCCATGAGCAGTTCTTC. Its protein product is CASSQTSGRVHEQFF.

Written as DNA, the CDR3 is TGTGCCAGCAGTTACTTGCCGAGGGAGGGCTACACCTTC. Translated: CASSYLPREGYTF. V usage is TRBV6-5 and J usage is TRBJ1-2; the D is unclear. In germline, CDR1 is MNHEY, CDR2 SVGAGI. Trimming took 1 base from V and 8 from J, leaving 11 bases between them. The CDR3 is 13 amino acids.

As to this clone: At the DNA level, this CDR3 is encoded by other sequences in the same sample as well. The gene calls are TRBV6-5 and TRBJ2-3, with 9 bases identical to TRBD1. This CDR3 is 14 amino acids long. Germline values: CDR1 MNHEY, CDR2 SVGAGI. The J segment lost 2 bases and the V segment lost 8 bases, leaving 5 bases of the junction unmatched. The chain's CDR3 is CASGQGSHTDTQYF. The CDR3 DNA follows: TGTGCCAGCGGACAGGGGTCACACACAGATACGCAGTATTTT.

This clone was seen just once. The rearrangement joins TRBV11-2 to TRBJ1-5, with no clear D. This CDR3 region has 13 residues. Trimming stripped 4 bases from V and 0 bases from J, with 4 bases between. Germline CDR1 and CDR2: SGHAT and FQNNGV. The CDR3 bases are TGTGCCAGCAGCTGGACTAGCAATCAGCCCCAGCATTTT. The encoded protein is CASSWTSNQPQHF.

V and J are TRBV6-5 and TRBJ1-4; a possible D gene is TRBD1 (5 bases). Germline CDR1 is MNHEY and CDR2 is SVGAGI. V lost 4 bases and J 13 bases, leaving 16 bases between the germline ends. The CDR3 is made up of 13 amino acids. The CDR3 nucleotides are TGTGCCAGCAGTTTAAGTCTAGGGAGGGGACTGTTTTTT. It encodes CASSLSLGRGLFF.

The chain joins TRBV5-5 to TRBJ2-1; 8 bases line up with TRBD2. Germline CDR1 is SGHKS and CDR2 is YYEKEE (reference sequence). The V and J ends lost 0 bases and 3 bases, in that order; junction bases with no gene match: 2. The CDR3 covers 15 residues. CDR3 amino acids: CASSLEAGVYNEQFF. The CDR3 DNA is TGTGCCAGCAGCTTGGAAGCGGGAGTCTACAATGAGCAGTTCTTC. Complete variable domain (other parts from reference TRBV5-5 and TRBJ2-1): DAGVTQSPTHLIKTRGQQVTLRCSPISGHKSVSWYQQVLGQGPQFIFQYYEKEERGRGNFPDRFSARQFPNYSSELNVNALLLGDSALYLCASSLEAGVYNEQFFGPGTRLTVL.

This chain joins TRBV19 and TRBJ1-6; 7 bases line up with TRBD1. The V gene's germline CDR1 is LNHDA and CDR2 SQIVND (reference sequence). Losses at the gene ends were 7 bases for V and 13 bases for J; bases not matched to a gene: 13. The CDR3 loop spans 14 amino acids. CDR3 region: CASTPDRSSLPLHF. For the CDR3, the DNA is TGTGCCAGTACCCCGGACAGGAGTTCTCTCCCCCTCCACTTT.

This clone was counted only a few times. DNA for the CDR3: TGTGCCAGTAGTATGCCCGGGAGGGGAGCTGGAAACACCATATATTTT. It translates to CASSMPGRGAGNTIYF. The chain recombines TRBV19 with TRBJ1-3; TRBD1 is a possible D gene (5 bases). V dropped 3 bases and J dropped 2 bases, with 14 bases sitting between them. Germline V CDR1 and CDR2: LNHDA, SQIVND (reference sequence). The CDR3 extends over 16 amino acids.

The chain combines TRBV4-2 with TRBJ2-1, with 8 bases that match TRBD2. This CDR3 spans 16 amino acids. V lost 1 base and J lost 7; bases outside the gene matches: 9. CDR1 is LGHNA and CDR2 is YNFKEQ in the germline V gene. In nucleotides, the CDR3 is TGTGCCAGCAGCCAAGTCGCGCTAGCGGGCCCTAATGAGCAGTTCTTC. The encoded protein is CASSQVALAGPNEQFF.

The table lists this clone with a count of one. The genes are TRBV12-3 or TRBV12-4 and TRBJ2-7; the match to TRBD2 covers 7 bases. This CDR3 contains 12 residues. With V trimmed by 6 bases and J by 6 bases, 5 bases remained unmatched. CDR3 coding DNA: TGTGCCAGCAGCCCTTGGGAGGGCGAGCAGTACTTC. It is translated as CASSPWEGEQYF.

V and J are TRBV27 and TRBJ2-5, with a weak D call TRBD2 (6 bases). CDR1 MNHEY and CDR2 SMNVEV come from the germline V gene (reference sequence). The CDR3 length is 13 residues. V lost 3 bases to trimming and J lost 4 bases, with 9 bases between them. CDR3 sequence reads: CASSFLGGETQYF. The CDR3 DNA sequence: TGTGCCAGCAGTTTTCTGGGGGGAGAGACCCAGTACTTC.

The CDR3 sequence is CSVETLPSYNEQFF. The CDR3 region has the DNA TGCAGCGTTGAAACGCTACCCTCCTACAATGAGCAGTTCTTC. This chain connects TRBV29-1 to TRBJ2-1; D is unclear. The V gene's germline CDR1 is SQVTM and CDR2 ANQGSEA. The CDR3 totals 14 residues. Trimming shortened V by 2 bases and J by 0 bases, and 8 bases separated the two germline ends.

This chain joins TRBV5-1 and TRBJ2-3; 12 bases are shared with TRBD2. This CDR3 is built from 15 residues. V trimming: 4 bases; J trimming: 6 bases; junction bases outside the gene matches: 6. The germline CDR1 and CDR2 sequences are SGHRS and YFSETQ. The DNA of the CDR3 is TGCGCCAGCAGCCTTCTAGCGGGGGGGCCGGATACGCAGTATTTT. It encodes CASSLLAGGPDTQYF.

This chain joins TRBV7-2 and TRBJ2-2, with D unclear. Between the trimmed V and J ends, which lost 4 bases and 2 bases, there was a span of 5 bases. CDR1 and CDR2 (germline): SGHTA, FQGNSA. This CDR3 region has 13 residues. The CDR3 loop is CASSYQNTGELFF. In DNA, the CDR3 is TGTGCCAGCAGCTACCAAAACACCGGGGAGCTGTTTTTT. Combining the CDR3 with reference TRBV7-2 and TRBJ2-2 gives the whole variable domain GAGVSQSPSNKVTEKGKDVELRCDPISGHTALYWYRQSLGQGLEFLIYFQGNSAPDKSGLPSDRFSAERTGGSVSTLTIQRTQQEDSAVYLCASSYQNTGELFFGEGSRLTVL.

The chain is built from TRBV2 and TRBJ2-3, with D possibly being TRBD1 (6 bases). Germline V CDR1 and CDR2: SNHLY, FYNNEI. Trimming removed 4 bases from V and 2 bases from J, with 19 bases in between. The CDR3 runs to 17 residues. In DNA, the CDR3 is TGTGCCAGCAGTGGATATCGTGATGGGGGCCCCACAGATACGCAGTATTTT. This encodes CASSGYRDGGPTDTQYF.

V usage is TRBV6-5 and J usage is TRBJ1-5; D uncertain. This CDR3 region has 14 residues. Germline-derived CDR1 and CDR2 are MNHEY and SVGAGI. V lost 2 bases to trimming and J lost 0 bases, with 5 bases between them. The CDR3 here is CASSYGSSNQPQHF. The CDR3 coding sequence is TGTGCCAGCAGTTACGGGAGTAGCAATCAGCCCCAGCATTTT.

The V gene is TRBV4-1, the J gene TRBJ2-1; D remains ambiguous. V was shortened by 0 bases and J by 8 bases, with 14 bases between the two germline ends. The CDR3 sequence is 15 residues long. Germline CDR1 reads MGHRA; CDR2 reads YSYEKL. The CDR3 nucleotides read TGCGCCAGCAGCCAAGAACCTGGAGAACACGATGAGCAGTTCTTC. Translating gives CASSQEPGEHDEQFF.

In its sample, this clone was seen once. The V and J genes are TRBV5-1 and TRBJ2-1; D not resolved. The CDR3 has 14 amino acids. CDR1 is SGHRS and CDR2 is YFSETQ in the germline V gene. The V and J ends lost 0 bases and 2 bases respectively, with 6 bases between them. The DNA of the CDR3 is TGCGCCAGCAGCTTGGCCGGCACCTACAATGAGCAGTTCTTC. This codes for CASSLAGTYNEQFF.

The gene calls are TRBV11-3 and TRBJ2-2; 7 nucleotides match TRBD1. The V gene's germline CDR1 is SGHNT and CDR2 YENEEA. The V gene end was trimmed by 3 bases and the J gene end by 5 bases; junction bases not matched to a gene: 6. This CDR3 comprises 15 residues. The CDR3 is CASSFSRGSTGELFF. CDR3 DNA: TGTGCCAGCAGCTTTTCCAGGGGGTCAACCGGGGAGCTGTTTTTT.

The J gene is TRBJ2-5, the V gene TRBV5-1; no clear D. The CDR3 covers 16 residues. Germline CDR1 is SGHRS and CDR2 is YFSETQ. The ends were cut back, 0 bases at V and 3 bases at J, with 15 bases in the middle. CDR3 residues: CASSLGALAGKETQYF. The CDR3 DNA reads TGCGCCAGCAGCTTGGGTGCCCTGGCCGGCAAAGAGACCCAGTACTTC.

The rearrangement uses TRBV6-2 or TRBV6-3 and TRBJ1-1, with TRBD1 identical over 10 bases. This CDR3 is built from 14 residues. CDR1 is MNHEY, CDR2 SVGEGT, per germline. V trimming: 4 bases; J trimming: 11 bases; junction bases outside the gene matches: 10. CDR3 sequence reads: CASSSPTGQGIAFF. As DNA, the CDR3 is TGTGCCAGCAGTTCCCCCACGGGACAGGGGATCGCTTTCTTT.

This chain connects TRBV5-1 to TRBJ1-2; the D gene is possibly TRBD1 (6 bases). CDR1 is SGHRS, CDR2 YFSETQ, per germline. The V and J ends lost 2 bases and 7 bases respectively, with 12 bases between them. CDR3 size: 13 residues. The CDR3 DNA sequence: TGCGCCAGCAGCTTAAGGAGGGGGGGTGGCTACACCTTC. Protein: CASSLRRGGGYTF.

The V gene is TRBV19, the J gene TRBJ1-5; the D gene is possibly TRBD1 (5 bases). Between the trimmed V and J ends, which lost 5 bases and 6 bases, there was a span of 14 bases. CDR3 length: 14 amino acids. CDR1 LNHDA and CDR2 SQIVND come from the germline V gene (reference sequence). CDR3 amino acids: CASSDDWGGQPQHF. CDR3 DNA: TGTGCCAGTAGTGATGACTGGGGCGGTCAGCCCCAGCATTTT.

With regard to this clone: This same CDR3 is encoded by further DNA sequences in the sample. The chain employs TRBV20-1 and TRBJ2-2; D remains unclear. CDR1 and CDR2 from the germline V gene are DFQATT and SNEGSKA (reference sequence). The CDR3 loop spans 11 amino acids. Deletions cut 4 bases from V and 7 bases from J, with 7 bases between. CDR3 coding DNA: TGCAGTGCTACCCTGGGCGGGGAGCTGTTTTTT. Translating gives CSATLGGELFF.

The chain uses TRBV5-4 and TRBJ2-7; perhaps TRBD1 as D (7 bases). The CDR3 is made up of 13 amino acids. Germline assignment: CDR1 SGHNT and CDR2 YYREEE (reference sequence). Trimming took 0 bases from V and 6 from J, leaving 10 bases between them. The CDR3 nucleotides read TGTGCCAGCAGCTTGGCAGGGGGGATCGAGCAGTACTTC. Encoded protein: CASSLAGGIEQYF.